What follows are 17 T cell receptor beta chains derived from one specimen sequenced in a study of CD8 T cells in Susac syndrome. RNA in amounts of roughly 0.5 to 1 ug was reverse transcribed with random hexamers. TCRdb recomputed calls from the immunoSEQ multiplex PCR reads with MiXCR, one row per CDR3 protein. The data show some 68,000 distinct CDR3 sequences, 93% seen once. Sequencing input: CD4+ T cells from PBMCs. Every receptor here comes from a human donor with Susac syndrome.

This chain joins TRBV4-3 and TRBJ2-1; no firm D call. The CDR3 is made up of 14 amino acids. Germline lookup yields CDR1 LGHNA and CDR2 YSLEER. V was shortened by 0 bases and J by 3 bases, with 6 bases between the two germline ends. The CDR3 DNA sequence: TGCGCCAGCAGCCAAGATGCACGCTACAATGAGCAGTTCTTC. Its translation: CASSQDARYNEQFF.

This chain connects TRBV6-6 to TRBJ1-2; D not resolved. CDR3 length: 15 amino acids. Trimming pared 0 bases from V and 0 bases from J, leaving 8 bases between. Germline CDR1 MNHNY, CDR2 SVGAGI (reference sequence). CDR3 loop: CASSYSRTSNYGYTF. DNA of the CDR3: TGTGCCAGCAGTTACTCGAGGACGTCTAACTATGGCTACACCTTC.

V gene TRBV28 combines with J gene TRBJ1-2; 8 bases map to TRBD1. The CDR3 loop spans 13 amino acids. V dropped 4 bases and J dropped 8; count of bases not matched to a gene: 6. Germline CDR1 and CDR2: MDHEN and SYDVKM. In nucleotides, the CDR3 is TGTGCCAGCAGTTCGACAGGGGAGGCCGGCTACACCTTC. Translation gives CASSSTGEAGYTF.

The chain joins TRBV28 to TRBJ1-5, with 7 bases identical to TRBD1. The CDR3 has 14 amino acids. V shed 6 bases and J 3 bases; nucleotides not matched to a gene: 5. Germline V gene lookup returns CDR1 MDHEN and CDR2 SYDVKM. DNA for the CDR3: TGTGCCAGCAGCCAGACAGGGTCCAATCAGCCCCAGCATTTT. Protein: CASSQTGSNQPQHF. Based on the CDR3 plus reference TRBV28 and TRBJ1-5, the full variable domain is DVKVTQSSRYLVKRTGEKVFLECVQDMDHENMFWYRQDPGLGLRLIYFSYDVKMKEKGDIPEGYSVSREKKERFSLILESASTNQTSMYLCASSQTGSNQPQHFGDGTRLSIL.

J is TRBJ1-2 and V is TRBV19; perhaps TRBD1 as D (5 bases). The ends were cut back, 5 bases at V and 7 bases at J, with 14 bases in the middle. Per germline, CDR1 LNHDA and CDR2 SQIVND (reference sequence). CDR3 size: 13 residues. DNA for the CDR3: TGTGCCAGTAGTGTTACCGGGACGCTTGGCTACACCTTC. This encodes CASSVTGTLGYTF.

The chain is built from TRBV14 and TRBJ2-1; D is ambiguous. This CDR3 spans 12 amino acids. Trimming left V 4 bases short and J 9 bases short, with 10 bases between. The germline gives CDR1 SGHDN, CDR2 FVKESK. DNA of the CDR3: TGTGCCAGCAGCCCTTTGTCCGGTGAGCAGTTCTTC. Its protein product is CASSPLSGEQFF.

The J gene is TRBJ2-1, the V gene TRBV5-1; TRBD2 matches 13 bases. The V segment lost 4 bases and the J segment 6 bases; nucleotides outside the gene matches: 4. Germline values: CDR1 SGHRS, CDR2 YFSETQ. This CDR3 spans 15 amino acids. CDR3 DNA sequence: TGCGCCAGCAGCGTAACTAGCGGGGGGGCCAATGAGCAGTTCTTC. This codes for CASSVTSGGANEQFF. The whole variable domain, remainder taken from reference TRBV5-1 and TRBJ2-1, is KAGVTQTPRYLIKTRGQQVTLSCSPISGHRSVSWYQQTPGQGLQFLFEYFSETQRNKGNFPGRFSGRQFSNSRSEMNVSTLELGDSALYLCASSVTSGGANEQFFGPGTRLTVL.

This chain links TRBV19 with TRBJ2-1, with 8 bases that match TRBD2. This CDR3 has 16 amino acids. Unmatched junction bases numbered 8, after V lost 2 bases and J lost 5 bases. Germline V gene sequence: CDR1 LNHDA, CDR2 SQIVND (reference sequence). In DNA form, the CDR3 reads TGTGCCAGTAGTATAATAGGCGGGGGGACTGACAATGAGCAGTTCTTC. It specifies CASSIIGGGTDNEQFF. Supplemented by reference TRBV19 and TRBJ2-1, the full variable domain reads DGGITQSPKYLFRKEGQNVTLSCEQNLNHDAMYWYRQDPGQGLRLIYYSQIVNDFQKGDIAEGYSVSREKKESFPLTVTSAQKNPTAFYLCASSIIGGGTDNEQFFGPGTRLTVL.

The V and J genes are TRBV25-1 and TRBJ2-1, with a weak D call TRBD1 (5 bases). Germline lookup yields CDR1 MGHDK and CDR2 SYGVNS. The CDR3 sequence is 12 residues long. V lost 6 bases and J lost 9, with 12 bases in between. CDR3: CASSPGQSEQFF. The CDR3 DNA follows: TGTGCCAGCAGCCCAGGGCAAAGTGAGCAGTTCTTC.

The V call is TRBV11-1, the J call TRBJ2-6; 8 bases agree with TRBD1. CDR3 size: 20 residues. Germline loops: CDR1 SGHAT, CDR2 FQDESV (reference sequence). Trimming removed 0 bases from V and 4 bases from J; junction bases left unmatched: 14. DNA for the CDR3: TGTGCCAGCAGCTTAGCGTGGTCGGGGACAGGCCTCTCCGGGGCCAACGTCCTGACTTTC. Its protein product is CASSLAWSGTGLSGANVLTF.

The chain joins TRBV28 to TRBJ1-3; 7 bases are a match to TRBD1. The germline V gene has CDR1 MDHEN and CDR2 SYDVKM. J was trimmed by 5 bases and V by 6 bases; bases with no gene match: 10. The length of the CDR3 is 15 residues. CDR3 DNA: TGTGCCAGCAGACCCGGGACAGCAATCCGAAACACCATATATTTT. Protein sequence: CASRPGTAIRNTIYF.

The genes are TRBV7-8 and TRBJ1-1; D gene uncertain. The CDR3 is made up of 16 amino acids. V was cut by 1 base and J by 4 bases, with 16 bases left in between. Germline V lookup: CDR1 SGHVS, CDR2 FQNEAQ. CDR3 DNA sequence: TGTGCCAGCAGCTTAGAGAACCCCACCCGGAGCACTGAAGCTTTCTTT. This encodes CASSLENPTRSTEAFF.

The CDR3 bases are TGTGCCATCAGTGAGGGTCAGAAGAATTCACCCCTCCACTTT. Its protein is CAISEGQKNSPLHF. The chain links TRBV10-3 to TRBJ1-6; D gene uncertain. With 2 bases removed from V and 7 bases from J, the gap between germline ends came to 9 bases. Germline V gene sequence: CDR1 ENHRY, CDR2 SYGVKD. This CDR3 is 14 amino acids long.

The CDR3 sequence: CASSPTRGNTIYF. The CDR3 nucleotides are TGTGCCAGCAGCCCCACCCGGGGAAACACCATATATTTT. The rearrangement uses TRBV3-1 and TRBJ1-3; D is uncertain. Germline loops: CDR1 LGHDT, CDR2 YNNKEL (reference sequence). The ends were cut back, 4 bases at V and 4 bases at J, with 8 bases in the middle. The CDR3 consists of 13 residues.

This chain uses TRBV2 with TRBJ2-1; TRBD2 agrees at 12 bases. V shed 7 bases and J 16 bases; nucleotides not matched to a gene: 11. This CDR3 is 13 amino acids long. Looked up from germline, CDR1 is SNHLY and CDR2 is FYNNEI. DNA for the CDR3: TGTGCCAGCATTTCCGGACTAGCGGGGAATTATTTCTTC. Translating it yields CASISGLAGNYFF.

This clonotype was counted once. One junction end disagrees with the germline gene, perhaps due to a read error. J is TRBJ1-1 and V is TRBV6-1, with 9 positions matching TRBD1. The CDR3 is made up of 15 amino acids. Germline values: CDR1 MNHNS, CDR2 SASEGT. The CDR3 region has the DNA TGTGCCAGCAGTGGACAGGGGGTTCGGAACGCTGAAGCTTTCTTT. Amino acid sequence: CASSGQGVRNAEAFF.

The chain carries TRBV27 and TRBJ2-7; D ambiguous. The CDR3 consists of 16 residues. CDR1 MNHEY and CDR2 SMNVEV come from the germline V gene (reference sequence). Trimming left V 4 bases short and J 0 bases short, with 16 bases between. The CDR3 DNA follows: TGTGCCAGCAGTTCCCGAACCAGTTCAAGCTCCTACGAGCAGTACTTC. Residues: CASSSRTSSSSYEQYF.